The source of this TCR beta chain is a study of cytomegalovirus exposure and HLA in healthy donors. Study results and caveats: Specific recognition of CMV antigens was confirmed in vitro for a few chains (all CMV-associated). TCR beta V segments were, for the most part, productive about 87% or about 30% of the time in an earlier analysis.

Primers included in the PCR were 60 Vbeta and 13 Jbeta primers. Libraries were prepared by immunoSEQ multiplex PCR; TCRdb keeps only in-frame clonotypes and omits some of them. The sample holds 55,000 to 80,000 clones; about 77% are singletons and the top ten take roughly 5.7%. As regards this clone: Its antigen is unknown.

Each of the donors was a healthy bone marrow donor. V lost 5 bases to trimming and J lost 9 bases; unmatched junction nucleotides: 12. Germline CDR1 is LNHDA and CDR2 is SQIVND (reference sequence). This CDR3 has 15 residues. The TCR originated in a woman aged 25 to 39 in good health and CMV-seronegative. Material: PBMCs. The chain joins TRBV19 to TRBJ2-1; 8 bases fit TRBD1. The CDR3 bases are TGTGCCAGTAGTCCTCAGGCCCACAGGGGGTCTGAGCAGTTCTTC. Amino acids: CASSPQAHRGSEQFF.